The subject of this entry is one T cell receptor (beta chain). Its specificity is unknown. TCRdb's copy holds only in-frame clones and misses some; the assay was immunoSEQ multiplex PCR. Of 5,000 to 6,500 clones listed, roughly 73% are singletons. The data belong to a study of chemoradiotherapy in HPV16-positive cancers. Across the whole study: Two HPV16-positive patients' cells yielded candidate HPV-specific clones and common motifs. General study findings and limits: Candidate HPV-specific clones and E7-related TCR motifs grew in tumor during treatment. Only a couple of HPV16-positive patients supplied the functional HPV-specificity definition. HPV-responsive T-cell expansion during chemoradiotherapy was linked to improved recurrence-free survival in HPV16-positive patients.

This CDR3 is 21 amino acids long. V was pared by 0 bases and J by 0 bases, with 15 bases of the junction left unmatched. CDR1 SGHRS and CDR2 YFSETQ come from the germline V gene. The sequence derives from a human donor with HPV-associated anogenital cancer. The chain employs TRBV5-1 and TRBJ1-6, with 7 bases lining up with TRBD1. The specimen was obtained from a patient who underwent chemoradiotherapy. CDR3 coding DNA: TGCGCCAGCAGCTTGGGGGGGATTCCGGGACAGCTCCTCTCCTATAATTCACCCCTCCACTTT. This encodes CASSLGGIPGQLLSYNSPLHF.